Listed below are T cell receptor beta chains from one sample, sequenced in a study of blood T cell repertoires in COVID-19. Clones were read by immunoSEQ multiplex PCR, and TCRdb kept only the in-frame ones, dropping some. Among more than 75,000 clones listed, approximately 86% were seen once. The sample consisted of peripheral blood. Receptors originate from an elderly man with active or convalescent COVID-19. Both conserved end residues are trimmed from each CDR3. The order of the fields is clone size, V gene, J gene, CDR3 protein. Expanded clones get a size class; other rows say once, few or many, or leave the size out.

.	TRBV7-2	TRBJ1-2	ASSLVHGQGSYGYT
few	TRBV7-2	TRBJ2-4	ASMDSGRGNIQY
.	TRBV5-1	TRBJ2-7	ASSYQQGSLSYEQY
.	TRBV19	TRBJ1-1	ASSPGRGYTEAF
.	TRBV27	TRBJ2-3	ASSLRLAGDTQY
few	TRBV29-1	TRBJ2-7	SVVGQANSYEQY
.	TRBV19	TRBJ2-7	ASSENRASQGEQY
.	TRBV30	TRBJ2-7	AWSLAREQY
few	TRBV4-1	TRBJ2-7	ASSQQELRGEQY
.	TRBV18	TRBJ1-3	ASSPPKTGVGNTIY
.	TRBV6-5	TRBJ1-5	ASSQYRGGNQPQH
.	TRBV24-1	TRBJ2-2	ATSDPRQGNTGELF
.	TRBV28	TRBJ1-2	ASSLGGYGYT
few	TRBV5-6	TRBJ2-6	ASSLFPGDYFSGANVLT
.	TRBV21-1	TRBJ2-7	ASNEPGGERRFVYEQY
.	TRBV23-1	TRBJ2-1	ASSPGRPGLPPGGEQF
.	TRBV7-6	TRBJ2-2	ASSLAGGLPGELF
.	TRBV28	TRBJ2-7	ASSPLAGEADEQY
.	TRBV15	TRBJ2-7	ATSNGGGRTRPNEQY
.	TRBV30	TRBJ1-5	AWSEYSYQPQH
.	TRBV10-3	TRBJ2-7	AIKGEGAIYEQY
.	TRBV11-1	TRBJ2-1	ASSLALAEYNEQF
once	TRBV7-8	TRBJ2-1	ASSFSGREQF
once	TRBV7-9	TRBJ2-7	ASSSGQGFWYEQY
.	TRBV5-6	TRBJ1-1	ASTLSINTEAF
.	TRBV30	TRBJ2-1	AWSIGTLAGVLNEQF
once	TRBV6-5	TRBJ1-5	ASSRTTSNQPQH
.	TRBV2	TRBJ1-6	ASSLDRGDSPLH
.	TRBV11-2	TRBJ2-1	ASSPDGGRAHEQF
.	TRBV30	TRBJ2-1	AWTPQAGVEQF
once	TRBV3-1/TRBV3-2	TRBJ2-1	ASSRTLAGGPDNEQF
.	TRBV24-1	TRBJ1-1	ATRDTRNTEAF
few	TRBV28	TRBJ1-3	ASSSTGLGNTIY
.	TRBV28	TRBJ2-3	ASSFTSQGQGRY
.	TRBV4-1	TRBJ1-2	ASSPIRRQGRGGYT
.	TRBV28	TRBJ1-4	ASSFTPATGKEIEKLF
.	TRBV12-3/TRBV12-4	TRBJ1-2	ASRKQGEGYT
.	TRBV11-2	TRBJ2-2	ASRPTGGANTGELF
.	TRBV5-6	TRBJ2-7	ASSLVENRRTYEQY
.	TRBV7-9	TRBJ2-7	ASSSTSGRAYEQY
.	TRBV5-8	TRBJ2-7	ASTKNGQGANEQY
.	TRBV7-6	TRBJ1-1	ASSLTAQGYTEAF
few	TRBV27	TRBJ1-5	ASSRGQVNQPQH
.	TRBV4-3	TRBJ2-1	ASSHGSRSYNEQF